The 2 T cell receptor beta chains presented below share a single source sample, sequenced in a study of beta chain features in type 1 diabetes. Since all of the isolated RNA was reverse transcribed, expressed TCRB transcripts were what got sequenced. Here immunoSEQ multiplex PCR was the method, and the copy in TCRdb shows in-frame clones only, minus some. The sample shows hundreds of thousands of clones, 15% to 18% of them seen only once. Sequences were obtained from naive CD4+ T cells from blood. The receptors were gathered from a man younger than 35 in good health.

The rearrangement links TRBV7-2 to TRBJ2-7; 7 bases are a match to TRBD1. This CDR3 has 14 amino acids. J gave up 2 bases and V 5 bases, and 6 bases lay outside the gene matches. Germline V gene lookup returns CDR1 SGHTA and CDR2 FQGNSA. Here the CDR3 DNA reads TGTGCCAGCAGCGCGACAGGGTTGGCCTACGAGCAGTACTTC. This sequence encodes CASSATGLAYEQYF. Combining the CDR3 with reference TRBV7-2 and TRBJ2-7 gives the whole variable domain GAGVSQSPSNKVTEKGKDVELRCDPISGHTALYWYRQSLGQGLEFLIYFQGNSAPDKSGLPSDRFSAERTGGSVSTLTIQRTQQEDSAVYLCASSATGLAYEQYFGPGTRLTVT.

This clone has just a few counts. V gene TRBV29-1 combines with J gene TRBJ2-1, with TRBD1 matching over 7 bases. The length of the CDR3 is 13 residues. Trimming took 7 bases from V and 2 from J; bases not matched to a gene: 5. In germline, CDR1 is SQVTM, CDR2 ANQGSEA. CDR3 DNA: TGCAGCGGGGGGACAGATACCTACAATGAGCAGTTCTTC. Residues: CSGGTDTYNEQFF.